This T cell receptor beta chain was captured in a study of blood T cell repertoires in COVID-19 (dated by TCRdb to about 2020). Notes on the research overall: Samples covering the acute and convalescent phases of COVID-19 were provided by collaborators in the United States, Italy and Spain. Where available, HLA class I and class II types were obtained from metadata supplied by the sample provider rather than from assay-based typing. Deeply sampled blood TCRbeta repertoires from subjects exposed to, actively infected with, or recovered from COVID-19 were included in the dataset. The prospective study material was composed of cDNA or gDNA derived from T cells, B-cell-depleted T cells, or PBMCs. A freely available public database, intended as a resource for researchers studying the immune response to SARS-CoV-2, is where the repertoires were released. Sample metadata almost always included a de-identified subject ID, COVID-19 status, age in years and sex. Samples were obtained from the ongoing ImmuneRACE study (first 160 participants) and from about 1,300 subjects provided by 6 global collaborators. Overall study outcomes, separate from this receptor: The amount of clinical and demographic metadata varied by source and participant and was provided uncurated.

The immunoSEQ Assay, a bias-controlled multiplex PCR, was used to amplify TCRbeta CDR3 regions from genomic DNA. The source study handled its data this way. The number of nucleated cells in each sample was estimated by amplification of reference gene primers within the assay. To quantify the absolute abundance of each unique TCRbeta CDR3 rearrangement, sequence reads were collapsed and filtered. For each sample, productive Simpson clonality was calculated as the square root of Simpson's diversity index over productive rearrangements. This immuneACCESS table, as held by TCRdb, lists in-frame sequences with V and J called but not all clones. Of the missing ones, under half trace to an unresolved V gene in checked studies; the others have no known cause. That table supplies the V and J calls and clone size; D and trimming were determined from the DNA. The sample table contains about 40,000 clones; only one count was recorded for roughly 84% of them. The ten largest clones take up about 4% of the sample.

Notes on this clone: This clone's antigen is unknown. No clone much larger than this one lies a single base away; base qualities are absent.

The collaborating institutions used their own protocols to collect whole blood in K2EDTA tubes. For TCRbeta analysis, collaborators shipped samples in one of three forms: frozen whole blood, isolated PBMCs, or DNA extracted from either of those sample types. Per the germline V gene (reference sequence), LNHDA is the CDR1 and SQIVND is the CDR2. Relative to germline, V is missing 3 bases and J is missing 12 bases, with 3 bases of the junction outside any gene match. Inclusive of the bounding cysteine and phenylalanine, the CDR3 is 13 residues long. Of all the DNA, just the CDR3 is kept, 39 bases in frame from base 1.

The source is a woman aged 70-85 years with acute or convalescent COVID-19. Rearrangement joined TRBV19 to TRBJ2-1; the junction holds 12 bases that match TRBD2. Source material: peripheral blood. The CDR3 amino acid sequence is: CASSISSGRVQFF. DNA sequence: TGTGCCAGTAGTATCTCTAGCGGGAGGGTGCAGTTCTTC.